This record looks at one T cell receptor beta chain sequence and its context. The CDR3 is 14 residues long. The V gene lost 0 bases and the J gene lost 1 base, with 6 bases spanning the gap. Germline V gives CDR1 ENHRY, CDR2 SYGVKD. The data originate from a study of blood T cell repertoires in COVID-19. Study-wide background: COVID-19 samples collected from the United States, Italy and Spain covered acute and convalescent phases. PBMCs, B-cell-depleted T cells, or T cells provided the cDNA or gDNA that made up the material.

In the source study's methods: Nucleated cell counts were estimated from reference gene primer amplification. Only in-frame clones appear in the TCRdb table, and some are missing; sequencing was by immunoSEQ multiplex PCR. V, J and clone size reflect that table, while D and trimming were determined from the DNA. The table includes about 120,000 clones, about nine tenths detected once. The material sequenced was peripheral blood. V and J are TRBV10-3 and TRBJ1-2; unclear D gene. This clonotype originated in a woman aged 70-85 years with acute or convalescent COVID-19. CDR3 in amino acids: CAISESPVNYGYTF. The CDR3 DNA follows: TGTGCCATCAGTGAGTCGCCAGTTAACTATGGCTACACCTTC.